This T cell receptor beta chain comes out of a study of cytomegalovirus exposure and HLA in healthy donors. Notes on the study in general: In the analysis, some V segments, TRBV6-2 and TRBV6-3 included, were excluded as indistinguishable. The study labeled 164 TCR beta chains cytomegalovirus-associated.

PCR amplification relied on 60 Vbeta primers (plus 13 Jbeta primers). The data were produced by immunoSEQ multiplex PCR, yet TCRdb's version contains in-frame clones alone and is incomplete. The repertoire includes some 30,000 clones, approximately 47% of them detected once, and around 2% sits in the top ten. In this sample, this clone turned up a few times. Its antigen is unknown. The germline CDR1 and CDR2 sequences are MNHEY and SMNVEV (reference sequence). The CDR3 has 14 amino acids. Deletions cut 2 bases from V and 1 base from J, with 5 bases between. This TCR was sampled from a woman between 45 and 60 years old in good health and CMV-seronegative. The sequenced material came from PBMCs. The chain carries TRBV27 and TRBJ2-2; D is unresolved. CDR3 DNA sequence: TGTGCCAGCAGTTTACGCGAGAACACCGGGGAGCTGTTTTTT. This sequence encodes CASSLRENTGELFF.